A single sample gave rise to the 3 T cell receptor beta chains below, sequenced in a study of blood T cells in healthy people across ages. A second about 7 to 11 cycle PCR used barcoded and J-beta primers. TCRdb redid the calling of the 5' RACE reads with MiXCR, one entry per CDR3 protein. Here the sample spans 1.5 million to 1.9 million distinct CDR3 sequences, approximately 39% being singletons. What was sequenced was blood. Receptors originate from a woman under 30 in good health.

J is TRBJ2-7 and V is TRBV27; 9 nucleotides match TRBD2. V shed 2 bases, J shed 3 bases, and the junction held 11 bases outside the gene matches. CDR3 length: 17 residues. CDR1 MNHEY and CDR2 SMNVEV come from the germline V gene (reference sequence). In DNA form, the CDR3 reads TGTGCCAGCAGTTTAGGATTTTTAGCGGGAGTTGGCTACGAGCAGTACTTC. It is translated as CASSLGFLAGVGYEQYF.

This chain connects TRBV28 to TRBJ1-1; D remains ambiguous. The CDR3 has 15 residues. In germline, CDR1 is MDHEN, CDR2 SYDVKM. Trimming removed 1 base from V and 0 bases from J, with 9 bases in between. CDR3 region: CASSLFMYLNTEAFF. The CDR3 DNA reads as TGTGCCAGCAGTTTATTCATGTATTTGAACACTGAAGCTTTCTTT.

J is TRBJ2-7 and V is TRBV24-1; 12 nucleotides match TRBD2. The ends lost 1 base at V and 7 bases at J; junction bases unmatched: 7. The germline V gene encodes CDR1 KGHDR and CDR2 SFDVKD. The CDR3 extends over 16 amino acids. Written as DNA, the CDR3 is TGTGCCACCAGTGATTTCGCTAGCGGGAGGGCATTTGAGCAGTACTTC. It translates to CATSDFASGRAFEQYF.